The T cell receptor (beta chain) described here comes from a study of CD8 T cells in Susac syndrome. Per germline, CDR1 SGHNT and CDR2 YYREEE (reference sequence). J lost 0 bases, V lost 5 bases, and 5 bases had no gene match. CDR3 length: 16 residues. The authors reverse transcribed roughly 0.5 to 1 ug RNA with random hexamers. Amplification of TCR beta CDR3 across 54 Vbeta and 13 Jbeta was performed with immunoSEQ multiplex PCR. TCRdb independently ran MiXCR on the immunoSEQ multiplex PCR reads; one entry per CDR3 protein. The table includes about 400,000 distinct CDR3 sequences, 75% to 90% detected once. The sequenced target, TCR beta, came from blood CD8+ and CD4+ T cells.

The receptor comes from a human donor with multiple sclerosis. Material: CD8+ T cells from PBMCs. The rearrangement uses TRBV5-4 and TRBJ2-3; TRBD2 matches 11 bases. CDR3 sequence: CASRDGTSGSTDTQYF. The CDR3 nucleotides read TGTGCCAGCAGAGACGGGACTAGCGGTAGCACAGATACGCAGTATTTT. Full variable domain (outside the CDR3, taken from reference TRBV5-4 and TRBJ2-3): ETGVTQSPTHLIKTRGQQVTLRCSSQSGHNTVSWYQQALGQGPQFIFQYYREEENGRGNFPPRFSGLQFPNYSSELNVNALELDDSALYLCASRDGTSGSTDTQYFGPGTRLTVL.